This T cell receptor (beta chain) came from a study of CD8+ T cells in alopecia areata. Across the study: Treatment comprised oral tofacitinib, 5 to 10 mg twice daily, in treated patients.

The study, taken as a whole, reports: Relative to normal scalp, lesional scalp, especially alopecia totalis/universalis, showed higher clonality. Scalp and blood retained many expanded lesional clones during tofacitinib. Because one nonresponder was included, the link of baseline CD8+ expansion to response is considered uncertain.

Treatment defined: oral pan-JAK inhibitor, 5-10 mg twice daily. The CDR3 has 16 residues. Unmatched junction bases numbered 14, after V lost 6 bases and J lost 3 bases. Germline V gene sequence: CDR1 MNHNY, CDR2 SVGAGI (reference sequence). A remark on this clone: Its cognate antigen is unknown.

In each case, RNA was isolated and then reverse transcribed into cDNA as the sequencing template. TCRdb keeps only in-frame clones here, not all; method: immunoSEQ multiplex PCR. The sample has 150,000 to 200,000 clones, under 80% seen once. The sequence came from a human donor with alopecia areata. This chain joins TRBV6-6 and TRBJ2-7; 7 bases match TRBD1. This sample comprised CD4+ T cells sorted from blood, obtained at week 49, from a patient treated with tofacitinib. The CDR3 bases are TGTGCCAGCAGGTCCCCCGGGACAGCCAACGGCTACGAGCAGTACTTC. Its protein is CASRSPGTANGYEQYF.